This T cell receptor (beta chain) was identified in a study of T-cell reconstitution after alpha-beta-depleted transplantation in children. There are a few counts of this clonotype. Its antigen is unidentified. Unique molecular identifiers were used in preparing the TCRbeta library. TCRdb ran MiXCR on the PCR reads and lists one entry per CDR3 protein. The sample includes a few hundred thousand distinct CDR3 sequences, 10% to 15% seen only once; the top ten take 2% to 2.5%. The study's findings and limits: T-cell numbers and diversity, one year after transplant, stemmed largely from T cells that were newly produced.

V was pared by 1 base and J by 6 bases, with 28 bases between. From germline, CDR1 is SGHRS and CDR2 YFSETQ. CDR3 length equals 20 residues. The chain is built from TRBV5-1 and TRBJ2-2, with D maybe TRBD2 (7 bases). The source is a male patient younger than 18 who had a stem cell transplant for acute myeloid leukemia, so the T cells may come from the graft donor. The source was PBMCs, mostly from graft donor cells, collected 360 days after TCRalphabeta/CD19-depleted stem cell transplant. CDR3 region: CASSLLDPTGPTSWAGELFF. CDR3 bases: TGCGCCAGCAGCTTGCTCGACCCGACAGGCCCGACTAGCTGGGCCGGGGAGCTGTTTTTT. The full variable domain, completed using reference TRBV5-1 and TRBJ2-2, is KAGVTQTPRYLIKTRGQQVTLSCSPISGHRSVSWYQQTPGQGLQFLFEYFSETQRNKGNFPGRFSGRQFSNSRSEMNVSTLELGDSALYLCASSLLDPTGPTSWAGELFFGEGSRLTVL.